This T cell receptor (beta chain) derives from a study of STAT5B mutations in CD4+ large granular lymphocyte leukemia. Notes on the study in general: Without putative leukemic clones, patient CD4-sorted repertoires remained more clonal than healthy CD4+ repertoires. Main leukemic clonotypes were patient-specific, but roughly 25% appeared at low frequency elsewhere.

Points on this clone: The antigen is unknown.

Data came from immunoSEQ multiplex PCR; TCRdb stores just in-frame clones and leaves some out. This sample has about 46,000 clones; roughly 84% occur once, and the top ten carry 0.35% to 0.4%. The CDR3 totals 15 residues. The V end was cut by 1 base, the J end by 1 base, with 10 bases between. Germline assignment: CDR1 LNHNV and CDR2 YYDKDF (reference sequence). Sample: CD4+ T cells from blood buffy coats. J is TRBJ1-1 and V is TRBV15; D ambiguous. The receptor comes from a human donor in good health. The CDR3 bases are TGTGCCACCAGCAGAGGAAGAGTGGGGAACACTGAAGCTTTCTTT. This gives the protein CATSRGRVGNTEAFF. Variable domain in full (rest from reference TRBV15 and TRBJ1-1): DAMVIQNPRYQVTQFGKPVTLSCSQTLNHNVMYWYQQKSSQAPKLLFHYYDKDFNNEADTPDNFQSRRPNTSFCFLDIRSPGLGDTAMYLCATSRGRVGNTEAFFGQGTRLTVV.